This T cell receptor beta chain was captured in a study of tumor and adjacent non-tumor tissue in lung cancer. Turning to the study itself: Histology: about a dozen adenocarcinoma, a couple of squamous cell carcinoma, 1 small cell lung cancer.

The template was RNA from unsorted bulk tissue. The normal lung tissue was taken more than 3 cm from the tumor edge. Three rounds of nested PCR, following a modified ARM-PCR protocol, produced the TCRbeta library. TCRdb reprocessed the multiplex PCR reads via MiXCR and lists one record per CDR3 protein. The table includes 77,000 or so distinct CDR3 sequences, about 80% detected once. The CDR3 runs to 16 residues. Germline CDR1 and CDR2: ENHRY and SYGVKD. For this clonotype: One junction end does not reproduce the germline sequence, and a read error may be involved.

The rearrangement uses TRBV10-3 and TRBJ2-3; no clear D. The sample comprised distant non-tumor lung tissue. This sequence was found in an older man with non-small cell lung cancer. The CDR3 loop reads CAIGLWRDRYTDMQYF. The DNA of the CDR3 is TGTGCCATCGGTCTCTGGCGCGATCGATACACAGATATGCAGTATTTT.